Following are 6 T cell receptor beta chains from one sample sequenced in a study of regulatory T cells in long-lasting Graves disease. The time point here: newly diagnosed GD, antithyroid drugs for less than 3 months. From RNA extracted from PBMCs, the TCR library was made. Assembly of TCR beta libraries relied on iRepertoire HTBI primers together with Arm-PCR of CDR3 regions. TCRdb fed the multiplex PCR reads into MiXCR, producing one record per CDR3 protein. The data hold about 540,000 distinct CDR3 sequences, with around an eighth observed a single time. The sample also formed part of further work on T cells in Graves' hyperthyroidism and ophthalmopathy.

Sequences were derived from peripheral blood mononuclear cells (PBMCs), sampled at new diagnosis, from a patient treated with antithyroid drugs. These receptors came from a man younger than 45 with Graves disease.

This clonotype occurred many times. The gene calls are TRBV3-1 and TRBJ2-5; TRBD2 agrees at 9 bases. The germline V gene has CDR1 LGHDT and CDR2 YNNKEL (reference sequence). Unmatched junction bases numbered 0, after V lost 4 bases and J lost 3 bases. The CDR3 spans 13 residues. In nucleotides, the CDR3 is TGTGCCAGCAGCCGACTAGCGGAAGAGACCCAGTACTTC. Translating gives CASSRLAEETQYF.

This chain connects TRBV19 to TRBJ2-7; D might be TRBD2 (5 bases). The ends were cut back, 10 bases at V and 7 bases at J, with 14 bases in the middle. Germline assignment: CDR1 LNHDA and CDR2 SQIVND (reference sequence). CDR3 length: 11 residues. CDR3 sequence: CATLQTGEQYF. CDR3 DNA: TGTGCCACCCTACAAACGGGGGAGCAGTACTTC.

This clonotype was counted between two and nine times. The chain employs TRBV27 and TRBJ1-2; no clear D. Germline CDR1 is MNHEY and CDR2 is SMNVEV (reference sequence). Trimming removed 4 bases from V and 2 bases from J, with 23 bases in between. CDR3 length: 18 residues. The CDR3 bases are TGTGCCAGCAGTTCCCGAATTCGCTACGACGGACTCAACTATGGCTACACCTTC. Translating it yields CASSSRIRYDGLNYGYTF.

This clonotype was seen repeatedly, ten times or more. The V and J genes are TRBV2 and TRBJ2-7, with 10 nucleotides matching TRBD2. This CDR3 has 15 amino acids. Germline trimming cut 1 base from V and 4 bases from J; bases unmatched to any gene: 4. Germline V gives CDR1 SNHLY, CDR2 FYNNEI. CDR3 residues: CASSEEGTSEYEQYF. Here the CDR3 DNA reads TGTGCCAGCAGTGAAGAGGGGACTAGCGAGTACGAGCAGTACTTC. Full variable domain (remainder filled in from reference TRBV2 and TRBJ2-7): EPEVTQTPSHQVTQMGQEVILRCVPISNHLYFYWYRQILGQKVEFLVSFYNNEISEKSEIFDDQFSVERPDGSNFTLKIRSTKLEDSAMYFCASSEEGTSEYEQYFGPGTRLTVT.

The gene calls are TRBV19 and TRBJ1-4; D remains unclear. Trimming cost V 5 bases and J 8 bases, with 21 bases left between them. Germline V CDR1 and CDR2: LNHDA, SQIVND (reference sequence). The CDR3 is made up of 16 amino acids. CDR3: CASSSTLDGRGEKLFF. For the CDR3, the DNA is TGTGCCAGTAGTTCCACCCTGGACGGACGCGGCGAAAAACTGTTTTTT.

The gene calls are TRBV9 and TRBJ1-1, with D maybe TRBD1 (6 bases). The germline V gene encodes CDR1 SGDLS and CDR2 YYNGEE. The V end was cut by 0 bases, the J end by 1 base, with 16 bases between. The CDR3 extends over 17 amino acids. CDR3 in amino acids: CASSVATGGQPNTEAFF. The CDR3 DNA follows: TGTGCCAGCAGCGTAGCTACGGGGGGGCAGCCGAACACTGAAGCTTTCTTT.